The clone carrying this T cell receptor (beta chain) has more than one count but fewer than ten. The sample belongs to a study of T cells in Graves' hyperthyroidism and ophthalmopathy. Trimming left V 3 bases short and J 0 bases short, with 11 bases between. The CDR3 covers 15 residues. CDR1 and CDR2 from the germline V gene are ENHRY and SYGVKD. Amplified TCR beta CDR3 regions derived from RNA transcripts. The HTBI primer set was used in a first-round RT-PCR of the TCR CDR3. TCRdb re-derived calls from the multiplex PCR reads in MiXCR, one entry per CDR3 protein. The table includes hundreds of thousands of distinct CDR3 sequences, 15% to 20% detected once.

The clonotype comes from a woman between 35 and 50 years old with Graves' ophthalmopathy. Sequenced: blood. V is TRBV10-3 and J is TRBJ1-2; D not certain. The CDR3 bases are TGTGCCATCAGTGAAACCGACCAACCTAACTATGGCTACACCTTC. It yields the protein CAISETDQPNYGYTF.